This T cell receptor (beta chain) is from a study of blood T cell repertoires in COVID-19. Study details: The study drew acute and convalescent COVID-19 samples from the United States, Italy and Spain. Nucleic acid was either cDNA or gDNA, and it came from T cells, B-cell-depleted T cells, or PBMCs.

Per the study methods: For nucleated cells, counts were estimated from reference gene primer amplification. Sequenced by immunoSEQ multiplex PCR; TCRdb stores in-frame clones only, minus some. V and J calls and clone size come straight from that table; D and trimming were deduced from the DNA. The table lists fewer than 300,000 clones, around 82% of them singletons. Germline-derived CDR1 and CDR2 are ENHRY and SYGVKD. The CDR3 consists of 21 residues. V gave up 0 bases and J gave up 5 bases; unmatched junction bases: 18. This clone was picked up one time. The chain links TRBV10-3 to TRBJ2-3, with 12 bases matching TRBD2. This receptor was obtained from a woman between 18 and 30 years old with acute or convalescent COVID-19. The sequencing sample was made of peripheral blood. DNA for the CDR3: TGTGCCATCAGTGAGTCGCAGTGGGGCGGCCTAGCGGGAGGGCCGGAAGATACGCAGTATTTT. It is translated as CAISESQWGGLAGGPEDTQYF.